One TCR beta chain is described in this entry. Each CDR3 protein gets one entry after TCRdb re-called the 5' RACE reads with MiXCR. The sample includes hundreds of thousands of distinct CDR3 sequences, over 8.5% of them seen just once. The entry originates in a study of identical twins. With no exceptions, donors were healthy Caucasians. The CDR3 loop spans 14 amino acids. Germline assignment: CDR1 SEHNR and CDR2 FQNEAQ (reference sequence). Trimming pared 1 base from V and 4 bases from J, leaving 10 bases between. These records were also assigned to another study, of yellow fever vaccine responses in identical twins.

V and J are TRBV7-9 and TRBJ1-2, with D hard to call. This clonotype was obtained from a woman under 30 in good health. Specimen: PBMCs. Here the CDR3 DNA reads TGTGCCAGCAGCTTAGTTACAGAAACCTATGGCTACACCTTC. Encoded protein: CASSLVTETYGYTF.